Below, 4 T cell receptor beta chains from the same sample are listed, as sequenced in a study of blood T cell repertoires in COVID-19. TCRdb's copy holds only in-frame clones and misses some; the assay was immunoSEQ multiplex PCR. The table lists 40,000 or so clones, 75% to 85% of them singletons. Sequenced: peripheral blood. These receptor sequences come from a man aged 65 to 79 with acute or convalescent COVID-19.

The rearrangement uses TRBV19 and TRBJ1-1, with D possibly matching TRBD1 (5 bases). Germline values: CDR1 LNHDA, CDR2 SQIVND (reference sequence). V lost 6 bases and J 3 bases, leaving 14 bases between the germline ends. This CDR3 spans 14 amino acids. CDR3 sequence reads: CASRPRGRDTEAFF. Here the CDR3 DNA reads TGTGCCAGTAGGCCCCGGGGGAGGGACACTGAAGCTTTCTTT.

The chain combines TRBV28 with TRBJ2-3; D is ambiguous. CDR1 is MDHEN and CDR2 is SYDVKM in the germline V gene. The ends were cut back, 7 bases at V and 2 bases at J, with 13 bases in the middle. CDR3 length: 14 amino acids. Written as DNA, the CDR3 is TGTGCCAGCACCTCGCCAGACTTCACAGATACGCAGTATTTT. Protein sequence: CASTSPDFTDTQYF.

The chain's CDR3 is CASSPSGAQHF. The CDR3 DNA sequence: TGTGCCAGCTCCCCGAGCGGGGCCCAGCATTTT. V and J are TRBV6-1 and TRBJ1-5; no clear D. The CDR3 consists of 11 residues. The germline V and J ends were trimmed by 8 bases and 11 bases, with 13 bases remaining between them. Germline loops: CDR1 MNHNS, CDR2 SASEGT.

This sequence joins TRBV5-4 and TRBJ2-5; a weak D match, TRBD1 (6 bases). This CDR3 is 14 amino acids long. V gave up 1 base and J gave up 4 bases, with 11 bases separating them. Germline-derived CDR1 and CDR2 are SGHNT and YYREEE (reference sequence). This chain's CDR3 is CASSLRAGVETQYF. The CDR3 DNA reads TGTGCCAGCAGCTTGAGGGCAGGGGTAGAGACCCAGTACTTC.